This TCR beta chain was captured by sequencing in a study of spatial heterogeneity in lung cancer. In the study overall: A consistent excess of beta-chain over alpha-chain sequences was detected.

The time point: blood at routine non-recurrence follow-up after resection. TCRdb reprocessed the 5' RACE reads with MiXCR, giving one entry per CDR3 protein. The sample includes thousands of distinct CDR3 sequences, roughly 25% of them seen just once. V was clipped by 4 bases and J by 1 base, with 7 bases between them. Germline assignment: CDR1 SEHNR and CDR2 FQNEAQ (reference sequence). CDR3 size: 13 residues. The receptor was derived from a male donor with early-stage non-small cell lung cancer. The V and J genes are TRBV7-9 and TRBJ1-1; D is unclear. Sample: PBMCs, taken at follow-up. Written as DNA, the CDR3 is TGTGCCAGCAGCTCGCGGGAGAACACTGAAGCTTTCTTT. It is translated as CASSSRENTEAFF.